The 14 T cell receptor beta chains given below trace back to one sample, sequenced in a study of CXCR3-negative and CXCR3-positive naive CD8 T cells. UMI-labeled TRB cDNA libraries were prepared by 5' RACE. One entry per CDR3 protein, without DNA, is what TCRdb gives after re-calling the 5' RACE reads. The sample yields around 47,000 distinct CDR3 sequences, of which the top ten take up approximately 15%. Specimen: memory CD8+ T cells from blood. The receptors derive from a human donor in good health. Some clones in this sample may be carry-over from other donors' samples.

The chain recombines TRBV28 with TRBJ2-7; as DNA is missing, the TRBD1 call by TCRdb cannot be tested. The CDR3 extends over 17 amino acids. Germline V CDR1 and CDR2: MDHEN, SYDVKM. The CDR3 is CASRSPPLGDYAYEQYF.

The genes are TRBV5-6 and TRBJ2-1; the TCRdb D gene call, TRBD2, has no DNA to confirm it. The CDR3 is made up of 15 amino acids. Per germline, CDR1 SGHDT and CDR2 YYEEEE. CDR3: CASSRSGGLHNEQFF.

By frequency, this clonotype registers medium-sized (0.01 to 0.1%). The rearrangement joins TRBV4-2 to TRBJ2-1; the D gene TCRdb calls, TRBD2, cannot be checked with no DNA. This CDR3 has 17 amino acids. Germline lookup yields CDR1 LGHNA and CDR2 YNFKEQ. This CDR3 is CASSQEGGAGAYNEQFF.

The chain carries TRBV6-2 or TRBV6-3 and TRBJ2-5; absent DNA, TCRdb's TRBD1 call cannot be checked. Germline CDR1 is MNHEY and CDR2 is SVGEGT. The CDR3 has 15 residues. The CDR3: CASSPTTGEVETQYF.

CDR3 region: CASSLDGPGNVLTF. The chain links TRBV7-3 to TRBJ2-6. Germline CDR1 and CDR2: SGHTA and FQGTGA. The CDR3 is 14 residues long.

The chain recombines TRBV4-3 with TRBJ2-1. The CDR3 runs to 13 residues. In germline, CDR1 is LGHNA, CDR2 YSLEER. CDR3 region: CASSQDGTNEQFF.

The chain recombines TRBV4-1 with TRBJ1-1; the D gene TCRdb calls, TRBD1, cannot be checked with no DNA. This CDR3 has 15 amino acids. CDR1 is MGHRA, CDR2 YSYEKL, per germline. CDR3 amino acids: CASSQGRGLNTEAFF.

The chain employs TRBV29-1 and TRBJ2-7; TCRdb designates TRBD1, a call that cannot be tested without DNA. There are 15 residues in the CDR3. CDR1 and CDR2 (germline): SQVTM, ANQGSEA. CDR3: CSVFPVEGGIHEQYF.

The chain is built from TRBV27 and TRBJ2-1; TCRdb's D gene call, TRBD1, goes unchecked for lack of DNA. The CDR3 sequence is 14 residues long. CDR1 and CDR2 from the germline V gene are MNHEY and SMNVEV (reference sequence). Here the CDR3 reads CASSPGGSYNEQFF.

The genes are TRBV15 and TRBJ1-1. This CDR3 spans 13 amino acids. Per germline, CDR1 LNHNV and CDR2 YYDKDF (reference sequence). The CDR3 reads CATSSLWGTEAFF.

J is TRBJ2-3 and V is TRBV6-5; TCRdb names TRBD1, which stays unverified in the absence of DNA. Germline V gene data show CDR1 as MNHEY and CDR2 as SVGAGI. The CDR3 consists of 14 residues. The CDR3 spells CASSYTGTTDTQYF.

In terms of frequency, this clonotype is medium-sized. The J gene is TRBJ1-6, the V gene TRBV6-5; absent DNA, TCRdb's TRBD1 call cannot be checked. The CDR3 loop spans 13 amino acids. Per germline, CDR1 MNHEY and CDR2 SVGAGI. This CDR3 is CASSYSQGSPLHF.

This CDR3 reads CSVLAGGNEQFF. The gene calls are TRBV29-1 and TRBJ2-1; the D gene TCRdb calls, TRBD2, cannot be checked with no DNA. The germline gives CDR1 SQVTM, CDR2 ANQGSEA. The CDR3 is made up of 12 amino acids.

V and J are TRBV29-1 and TRBJ2-5; TCRdb proposes TRBD2, but this gene call is untestable without DNA. CDR1 and CDR2 from the germline V gene are SQVTM and ANQGSEA. CDR3 length: 17 amino acids. The CDR3 is CSVEGRWGLADQETQYF.